This T cell receptor (beta chain) was captured in a study of T-cell memory formation after mild COVID-19. Germline V gene lookup returns CDR1 LNHNV and CDR2 YYDKDF (reference sequence). The V end lost 0 bases, the J end lost 2 bases, and 0 bases lay between the germline ends. The CDR3 sequence is 12 residues long. TCRdb re-analysed the 5' RACE reads in MiXCR, keeping a single row per CDR3 protein. The profile covers under 300,000 distinct CDR3 sequences, with approximately 9% appearing a single time and more than 20% taken by the ten largest. This clonotype has at least ten counts. The chain carries TRBV15 and TRBJ2-3; no reliable D call. Sequenced sample: PBMCs or a T cell subset sorted from them (not recorded which). The origin of this receptor is a man between 18 and 29 years old who had mild COVID-19 (a few samples of this study predate the infection). Cell type and time point are not known. CDR3 protein: CATSRDTDTQYF. The CDR3 DNA follows: TGTGCCACCAGCAGAGACACAGATACGCAGTATTTT. Combining the CDR3 with reference TRBV15 and TRBJ2-3 gives the whole variable domain DAMVIQNPRYQVTQFGKPVTLSCSQTLNHNVMYWYQQKSSQAPKLLFHYYDKDFNNEADTPDNFQSRRPNTSFCFLDIRSPGLGDTAMYLCATSRDTDTQYFGPGTRLTVL.